A single TCR beta chain is shown here with its context. TCRdb's table, derived via immunoSEQ multiplex PCR, lists solely in-frame clones and lacks some. Of over 85,000 clones in the sample, approximately 86% were seen once. The data stem from a study of blood T cell repertoires in COVID-19. Turning to the study itself: The origin of the acute and convalescent COVID-19 samples was the United States, Italy and Spain.

Germline V CDR1 and CDR2: KGHSH, LQKENI. V shed 4 bases and J shed 0 bases, with 22 bases lying between them. The CDR3 consists of 20 residues. The V gene is TRBV18, the J gene TRBJ1-6, with D unresolved. This sequence originates from a male donor with acute or convalescent COVID-19. The specimen sequenced was peripheral blood. This chain's CDR3 is CASSHYELSSRSSYNSPLHF. CDR3 bases: TGTGCCAGCTCACACTACGAATTGAGCTCCCGCAGCTCCTATAATTCACCCCTCCACTTT.